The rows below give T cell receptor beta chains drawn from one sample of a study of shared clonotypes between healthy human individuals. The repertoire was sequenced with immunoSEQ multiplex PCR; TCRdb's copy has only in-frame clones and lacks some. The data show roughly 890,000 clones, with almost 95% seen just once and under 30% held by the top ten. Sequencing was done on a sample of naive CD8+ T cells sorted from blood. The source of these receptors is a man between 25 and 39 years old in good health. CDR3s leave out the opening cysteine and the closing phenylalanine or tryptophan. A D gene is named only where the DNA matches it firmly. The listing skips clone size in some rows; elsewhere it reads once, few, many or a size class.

CDR3: ASTPVGVGGSGANVLT
size: .
J: TRBJ2-6
V: TRBV7-8
D: .

CDR3: ASSPGQGIANYEQY
size: once
J: TRBJ2-7
V: TRBV7-6
D: TRBD1

CDR3: ATGRDRGLAGANVLT
size: .
J: TRBJ2-6
V: TRBV15
D: TRBD1

CDR3: ASNGVLNQPQH
size: .
J: TRBJ1-5
V: TRBV6-6
D: .

CDR3: ASSLDQRYNEQF
size: .
J: TRBJ2-1
V: TRBV5-5
D: .

CDR3: ASSNWEFGYGYT
size: once
J: TRBJ1-2
V: TRBV7-9
D: .

CDR3: ASSSNSGRGSYEQY
size: .
J: TRBJ2-7
V: TRBV27
D: TRBD2

CDR3: ASSYSEGGTGELF
size: .
J: TRBJ2-2
V: TRBV6-5
D: .

CDR3: ASSQEQVKTEAF
size: once
J: TRBJ1-1
V: TRBV4-1
D: .

CDR3: ASSARLRLAGSPGEGDNEQF
size: .
J: TRBJ2-1
V: TRBV21-1
D: .

CDR3: ASRPGTAYEQY
size: .
J: TRBJ2-7
V: TRBV28
D: TRBD1

CDR3: ASSPPGTTNEKLF
size: .
J: TRBJ1-4
V: TRBV7-9
D: .

CDR3: ASSPGPGPTGELF
size: .
J: TRBJ2-2
V: TRBV7-3
D: .

CDR3: ASSQEIRVAALDEQF
size: .
J: TRBJ2-1
V: TRBV14
D: .

CDR3: ASSLRSGRPYEQY
size: .
J: TRBJ2-7
V: TRBV5-6
D: TRBD2

CDR3: ASSLVASGNPGANVLT
size: .
J: TRBJ2-6
V: TRBV7-9
D: TRBD2

CDR3: SVGGRTGTTHYEQY
size: .
J: TRBJ2-7
V: TRBV29-1
D: .

CDR3: ASSAGQVGYEQY
size: few
J: TRBJ2-7
V: TRBV27
D: .

CDR3: ASSLWGTPNEKLF
size: .
J: TRBJ1-4
V: TRBV28
D: .

CDR3: ASSLDLTPIGRS
size: .
J: TRBJ2-7
V: TRBV11-2
D: .

CDR3: ASSPNTSGRLGLRTDTQY
size: .
J: TRBJ2-3
V: TRBV18
D: TRBD2

CDR3: ASSWAGGSEAF
size: .
J: TRBJ1-1
V: TRBV11-2
D: .

CDR3: ASSLEGERDTQY
size: .
J: TRBJ2-3
V: TRBV5-1
D: .

CDR3: ASSLEAGGYNEQF
size: once
J: TRBJ2-1
V: TRBV11-2
D: TRBD2

CDR3: ASSQVRGNQPQH
size: .
J: TRBJ1-5
V: TRBV4-1
D: .

CDR3: ASSYSDGQGEAF
size: .
J: TRBJ1-1
V: TRBV6-5
D: TRBD1